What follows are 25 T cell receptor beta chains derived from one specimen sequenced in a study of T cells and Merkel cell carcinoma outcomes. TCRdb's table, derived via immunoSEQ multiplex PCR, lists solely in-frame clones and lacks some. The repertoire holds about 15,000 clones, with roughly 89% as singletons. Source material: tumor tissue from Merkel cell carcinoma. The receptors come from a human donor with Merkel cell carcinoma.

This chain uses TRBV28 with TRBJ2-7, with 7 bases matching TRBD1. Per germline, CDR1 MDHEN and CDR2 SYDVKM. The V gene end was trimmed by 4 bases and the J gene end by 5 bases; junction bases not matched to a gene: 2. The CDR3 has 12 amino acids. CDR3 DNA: TGTGCCAGCAGTTCGACAGGGCACGAGCAGTACTTC. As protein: CASSSTGHEQYF.

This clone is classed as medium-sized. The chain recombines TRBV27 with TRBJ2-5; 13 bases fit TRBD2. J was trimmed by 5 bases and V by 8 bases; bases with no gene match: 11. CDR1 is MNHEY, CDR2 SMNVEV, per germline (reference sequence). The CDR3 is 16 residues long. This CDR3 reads CASGEGLAGLRETQYF. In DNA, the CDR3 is TGTGCCAGCGGAGAGGGACTAGCGGGACTCAGGGAGACCCAGTACTTC.

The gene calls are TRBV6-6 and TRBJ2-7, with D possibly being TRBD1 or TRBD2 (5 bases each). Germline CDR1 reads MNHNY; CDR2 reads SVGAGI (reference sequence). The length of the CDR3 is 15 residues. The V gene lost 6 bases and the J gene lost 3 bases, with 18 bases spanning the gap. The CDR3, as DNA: TGTGCCAGCAGAACCCAGGGCTGGGACCTCTACGAGCAGTACTTC. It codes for CASRTQGWDLYEQYF.

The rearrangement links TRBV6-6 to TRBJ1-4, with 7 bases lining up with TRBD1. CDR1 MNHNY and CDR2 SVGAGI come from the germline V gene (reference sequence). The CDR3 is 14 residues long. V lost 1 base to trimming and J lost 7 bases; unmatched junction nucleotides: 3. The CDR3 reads CASSYFQGGEKLFF. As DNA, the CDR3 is TGTGCCAGCAGTTACTTCCAGGGGGGTGAAAAACTGTTTTTT.

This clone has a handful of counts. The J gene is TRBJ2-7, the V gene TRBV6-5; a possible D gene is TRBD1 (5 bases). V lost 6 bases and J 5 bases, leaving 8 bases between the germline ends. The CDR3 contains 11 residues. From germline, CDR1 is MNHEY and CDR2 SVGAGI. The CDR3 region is CASSKGNEQYF. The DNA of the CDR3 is TGTGCCAGCAGCAAGGGGAACGAGCAGTACTTC.

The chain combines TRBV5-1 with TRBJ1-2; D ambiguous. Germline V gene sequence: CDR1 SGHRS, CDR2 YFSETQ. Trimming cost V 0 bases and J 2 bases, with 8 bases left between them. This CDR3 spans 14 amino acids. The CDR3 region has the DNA TGCGCCAGCAGCTTGGCGTGGGCAAACTATGGCTACACCTTC. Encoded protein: CASSLAWANYGYTF.

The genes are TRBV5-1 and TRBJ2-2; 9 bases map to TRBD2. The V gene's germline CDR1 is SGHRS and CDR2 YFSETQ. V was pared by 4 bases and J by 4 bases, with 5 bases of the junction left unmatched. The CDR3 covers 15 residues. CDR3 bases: TGCGCCAGCAGCGGTAGCGGGAGTGCCACCGGGGAGCTGTTTTTT. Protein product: CASSGSGSATGELFF.

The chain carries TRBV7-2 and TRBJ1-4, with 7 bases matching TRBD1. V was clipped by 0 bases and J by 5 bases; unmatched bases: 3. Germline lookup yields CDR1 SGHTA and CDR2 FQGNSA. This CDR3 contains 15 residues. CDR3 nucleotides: TGTGCCAGCAGCTTAGCTGGGACAGTCAATGAAAAACTGTTTTTT. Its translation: CASSLAGTVNEKLFF. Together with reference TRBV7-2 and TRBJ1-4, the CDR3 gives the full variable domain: GAGVSQSPSNKVTEKGKDVELRCDPISGHTALYWYRQSLGQGLEFLIYFQGNSAPDKSGLPSDRFSAERTGGSVSTLTIQRTQQEDSAVYLCASSLAGTVNEKLFFGSGTQLSVL.

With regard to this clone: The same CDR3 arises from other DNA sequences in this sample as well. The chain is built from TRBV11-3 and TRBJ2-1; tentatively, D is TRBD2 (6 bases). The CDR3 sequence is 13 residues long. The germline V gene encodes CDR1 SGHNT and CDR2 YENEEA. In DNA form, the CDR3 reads TGTGCTAGCGGCCCCGGGGGTGGTCATGAGCAGTTCTTC. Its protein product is CASGPGGGHEQFF.

As DNA, the CDR3 is TGTGCCAGCAGCCGAGGGAAAGAGACCCAGTACTTC. Its protein is CASSRGKETQYF. V and J are TRBV7-9 and TRBJ2-5; D is perhaps TRBD2 (5 bases). Germline-derived CDR1 and CDR2 are SEHNR and FQNEAQ (reference sequence). The CDR3 is made up of 12 amino acids. With 5 bases removed from V and 3 bases from J, the gap between germline ends came to 7 bases.

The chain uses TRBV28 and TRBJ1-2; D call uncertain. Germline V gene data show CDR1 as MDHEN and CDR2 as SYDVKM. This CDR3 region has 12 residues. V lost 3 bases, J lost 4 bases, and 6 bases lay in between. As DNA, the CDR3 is TGTGCCAGCAGTTTGGCAGCCTATGGCTACACCTTC. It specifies CASSLAAYGYTF.

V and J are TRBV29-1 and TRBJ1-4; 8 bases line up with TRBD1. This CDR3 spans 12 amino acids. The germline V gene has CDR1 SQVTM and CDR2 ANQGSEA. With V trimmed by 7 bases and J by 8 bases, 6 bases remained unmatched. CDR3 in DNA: TGCAGCGCAGGACAGGGACAAGAAAAACTGTTTTTT. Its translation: CSAGQGQEKLFF.

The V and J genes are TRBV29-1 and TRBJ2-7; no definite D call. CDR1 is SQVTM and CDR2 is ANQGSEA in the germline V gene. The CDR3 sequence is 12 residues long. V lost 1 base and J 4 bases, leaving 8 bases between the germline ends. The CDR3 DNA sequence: TGCAGCGTTGAAGGGCAGACGTACGAGCAGTACTTC. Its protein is CSVEGQTYEQYF.

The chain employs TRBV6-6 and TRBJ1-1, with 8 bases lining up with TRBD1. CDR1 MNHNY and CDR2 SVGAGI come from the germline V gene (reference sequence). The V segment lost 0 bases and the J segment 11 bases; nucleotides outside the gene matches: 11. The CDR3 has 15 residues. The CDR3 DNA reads TGTGCCAGCAGTTACTCGTCTCAGGGGGCTTCGGGGGCTTTCTTT. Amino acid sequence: CASSYSSQGASGAFF.

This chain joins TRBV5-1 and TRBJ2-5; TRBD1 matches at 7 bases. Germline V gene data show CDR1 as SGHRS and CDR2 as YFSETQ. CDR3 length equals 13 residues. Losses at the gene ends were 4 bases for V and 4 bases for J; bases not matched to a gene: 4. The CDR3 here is CASSQQGSETQYF. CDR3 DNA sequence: TGCGCCAGCAGCCAACAGGGGTCAGAGACCCAGTACTTC.

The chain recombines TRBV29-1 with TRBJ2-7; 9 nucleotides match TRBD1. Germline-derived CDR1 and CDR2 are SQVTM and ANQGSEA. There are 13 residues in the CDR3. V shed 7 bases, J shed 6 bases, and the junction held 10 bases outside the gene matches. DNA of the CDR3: TGCAGCGCTGGACAGGGGTCTGCTTCCGAGCAGTACTTC. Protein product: CSAGQGSASEQYF.

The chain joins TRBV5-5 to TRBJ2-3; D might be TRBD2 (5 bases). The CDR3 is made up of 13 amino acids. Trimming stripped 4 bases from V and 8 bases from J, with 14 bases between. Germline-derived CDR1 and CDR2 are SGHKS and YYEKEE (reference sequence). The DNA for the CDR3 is TGTGCCAGCAGCCTGAGACGAGAGGGTACGCAGTATTTT. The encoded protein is CASSLRREGTQYF.

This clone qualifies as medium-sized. CDR3 amino acids: CASSRQDTSRGYTF. In nucleotides, the CDR3 is TGTGCCAGCAGCCGACAGGACACCTCAAGGGGCTACACCTTC. The chain is built from TRBV7-2 and TRBJ1-2; D possibly corresponds to TRBD1 (6 bases). Germline lookup yields CDR1 SGHTA and CDR2 FQGNSA. V lost 5 bases and J 8 bases, leaving 18 bases between the germline ends. This CDR3 has 14 residues. The entire variable domain, with the rest obtained from reference TRBV7-2 and TRBJ1-2, is as follows: GAGVSQSPSNKVTEKGKDVELRCDPISGHTALYWYRQSLGQGLEFLIYFQGNSAPDKSGLPSDRFSAERTGGSVSTLTIQRTQQEDSAVYLCASSRQDTSRGYTFGSGTRLTVV.

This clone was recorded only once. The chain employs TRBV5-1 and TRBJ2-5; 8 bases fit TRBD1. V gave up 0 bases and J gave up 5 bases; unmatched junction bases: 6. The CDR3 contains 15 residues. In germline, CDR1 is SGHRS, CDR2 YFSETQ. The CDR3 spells CASSLGRGPRETQYF. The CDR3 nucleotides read TGCGCCAGCAGCTTGGGCAGGGGGCCGAGGGAGACCCAGTACTTC. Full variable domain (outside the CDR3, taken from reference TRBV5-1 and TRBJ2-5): KAGVTQTPRYLIKTRGQQVTLSCSPISGHRSVSWYQQTPGQGLQFLFEYFSETQRNKGNFPGRFSGRQFSNSRSEMNVSTLELGDSALYLCASSLGRGPRETQYFGPGTRLLVL.

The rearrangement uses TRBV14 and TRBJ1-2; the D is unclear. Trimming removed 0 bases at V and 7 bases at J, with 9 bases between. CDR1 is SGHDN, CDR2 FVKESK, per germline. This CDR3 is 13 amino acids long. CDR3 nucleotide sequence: TGTGCCAGCAGCCAAGAAGTGGGCCTTGGCTACACCTTC. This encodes CASSQEVGLGYTF.

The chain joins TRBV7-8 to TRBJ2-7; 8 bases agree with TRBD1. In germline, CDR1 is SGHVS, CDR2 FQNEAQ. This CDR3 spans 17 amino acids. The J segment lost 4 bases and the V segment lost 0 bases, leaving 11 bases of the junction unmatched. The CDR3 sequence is CASSLALFGDRTYEQYF. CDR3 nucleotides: TGTGCCAGCAGCTTAGCTCTCTTTGGGGACAGGACATACGAGCAGTACTTC.

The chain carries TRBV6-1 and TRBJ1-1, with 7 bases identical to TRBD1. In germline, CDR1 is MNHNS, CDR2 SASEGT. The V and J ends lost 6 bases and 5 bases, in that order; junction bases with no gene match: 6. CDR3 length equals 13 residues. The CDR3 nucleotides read TGTGCCAGCAGGTTGACAGGGTTAACTGAAGCTTTCTTT. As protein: CASRLTGLTEAFF.

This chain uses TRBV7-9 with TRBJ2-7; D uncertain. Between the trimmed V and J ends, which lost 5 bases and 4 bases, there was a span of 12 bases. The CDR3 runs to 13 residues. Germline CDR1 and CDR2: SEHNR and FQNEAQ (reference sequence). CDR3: CASSPLGGYEQYF. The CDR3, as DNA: TGTGCCAGCAGCCCCCTCGGTGGGTACGAGCAGTACTTC.

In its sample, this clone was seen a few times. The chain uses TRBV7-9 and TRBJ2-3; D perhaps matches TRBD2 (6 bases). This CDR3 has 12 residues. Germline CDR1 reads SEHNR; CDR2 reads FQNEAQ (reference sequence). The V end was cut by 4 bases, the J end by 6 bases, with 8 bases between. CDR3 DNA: TGTGCCAGCAGCTCTAGCGTGGATACGCAGTATTTT. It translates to CASSSSVDTQYF. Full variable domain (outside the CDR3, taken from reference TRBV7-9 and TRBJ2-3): DTGVSQNPRHKITKRGQNVTFRCDPISEHNRLYWYRQTLGQGPEFLTYFQNEAQLEKSRLLSDRFSAERPKGSFSTLEIQRTEQGDSAMYLCASSSSVDTQYFGPGTRLTVL.

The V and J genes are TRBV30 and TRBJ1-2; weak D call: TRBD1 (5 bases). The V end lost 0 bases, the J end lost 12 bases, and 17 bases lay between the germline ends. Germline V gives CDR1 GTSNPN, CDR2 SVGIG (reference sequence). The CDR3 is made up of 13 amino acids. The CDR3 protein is CAWSVGTLVGDTF. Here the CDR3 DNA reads TGTGCCTGGAGTGTCGGGACCCTTGTAGGTGACACCTTC.